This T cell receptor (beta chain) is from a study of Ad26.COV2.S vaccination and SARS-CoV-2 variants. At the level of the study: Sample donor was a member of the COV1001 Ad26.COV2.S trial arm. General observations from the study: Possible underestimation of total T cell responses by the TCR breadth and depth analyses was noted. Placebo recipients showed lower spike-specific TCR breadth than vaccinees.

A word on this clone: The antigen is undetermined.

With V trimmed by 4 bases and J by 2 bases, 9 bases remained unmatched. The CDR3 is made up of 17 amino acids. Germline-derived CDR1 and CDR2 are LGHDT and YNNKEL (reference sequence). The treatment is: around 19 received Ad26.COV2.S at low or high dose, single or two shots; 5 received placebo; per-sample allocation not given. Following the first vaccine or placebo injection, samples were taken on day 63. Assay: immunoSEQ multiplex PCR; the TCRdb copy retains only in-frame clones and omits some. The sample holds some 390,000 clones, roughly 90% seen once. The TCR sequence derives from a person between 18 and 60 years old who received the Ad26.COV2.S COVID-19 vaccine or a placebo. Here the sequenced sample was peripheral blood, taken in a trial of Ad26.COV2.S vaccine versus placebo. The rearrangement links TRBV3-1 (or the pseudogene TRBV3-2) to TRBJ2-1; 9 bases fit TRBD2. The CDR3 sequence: CASSRSSGRRTYNEQFF. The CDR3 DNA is TGTGCCAGCAGCCGTAGTAGCGGGAGAAGAACCTACAATGAGCAGTTCTTC.